This TCR beta chain is drawn from a study of T cell changes during pregnancy in multiple sclerosis. Germline CDR1 is MNHEY and CDR2 is SVGAGI. V gave up 8 bases and J gave up 2 bases, with 15 bases separating them. The length of the CDR3 is 14 residues. Data came from immunoSEQ multiplex PCR; TCRdb stores just in-frame clones and leaves some out. The sample yields some 43,000 clones, around 90% seen once. The TCR sequence derives from a female donor with multiple sclerosis, enrolled in a pregnancy study. The material sequenced was CD8+ T cells from peripheral blood mononuclear cells, taken in the first trimester of pregnancy. The gene calls are TRBV6-5 and TRBJ1-2, with D unresolved. For the CDR3, the DNA is TGTGCCAGCGGACTTCCAGGCTTAAACTATGGCTACACCTTC. The encoded protein is CASGLPGLNYGYTF.